This T cell receptor beta chain was recorded in a study of blood T cell repertoires in COVID-19. As for the study in general: Donors in the United States, Italy and Spain gave samples during acute or convalescent COVID-19. The analysed material was cDNA or gDNA that came from T cells, B-cell-depleted T cells, or PBMCs.

Germline values: CDR1 MNHNY, CDR2 SVGAGI (reference sequence). The CDR3 is 13 amino acids. Trimming removed 7 bases at V and 2 bases at J, with 12 bases between. In the source study's methods: From reference gene primer amplification, estimates of nucleated cell counts were derived. TCRdb keeps only in-frame clones here, not all; method: immunoSEQ multiplex PCR. The DNA gave D and trimming, while V, J and clone size come from that table. The data show tens of thousands of clones, with approximately 87% seen just once and around 12% held by the top ten. Sequencing was done on a sample of peripheral blood. The receptor comes from a human donor in a cohort sampled during active COVID-19. This rearrangement joins TRBV6-6 to TRBJ2-7; D is perhaps TRBD2 (5 bases). CDR3 nucleotides: TGTGCCAGCAACCTAGCCGGGGCCTACGAGCAGTACTTC. Translating it yields CASNLAGAYEQYF.